These 4 T cell receptor beta chains originate from one sample sequenced in a study of blood T cells in healthy people across ages. A second PCR, run for about 7 to 11 cycles, used a sample-barcoded 5' primer plus a J-beta primer mix. TCRdb redid the calling of the 5' RACE reads with MiXCR, one entry per CDR3 protein. Of 750,000 to 950,000 distinct CDR3 sequences detected, about 26% appear once; the ten largest clones hold 3%. The sample also formed part of further work on T cells of mothers and their children.

The sample taken for sequencing was blood. The receptors derive from a boy between 10 and 17 years old in good health.

The chain links TRBV10-1 to TRBJ2-4; D unresolved. V lost 3 bases, J lost 6 bases, and 12 bases lay in between. The CDR3 has 14 amino acids. Germline V gene sequence: CDR1 WNHNN, CDR2 SYGVQD (reference sequence). CDR3 sequence: CASSEGGTVNIQYF. In DNA, the CDR3 is TGCGCCAGCAGTGAAGGTGGAACGGTAAACATTCAGTACTTC.

V gene TRBV20-1 combines with J gene TRBJ2-3; D uncertain. Per germline, CDR1 DFQATT and CDR2 SNEGSKA (reference sequence). V was cut by 8 bases and J by 1 base, with 7 bases left in between. The CDR3 is made up of 11 amino acids. The CDR3 nucleotides are TGCAGTTCCCTCCGCACAGATACGCAGTATTTT. Protein product: CSSLRTDTQYF.

The table lists this clonotype with a few counts. The chain is built from TRBV4-2 and TRBJ2-7, with a weak D call TRBD2 (6 bases). This CDR3 has 15 residues. V shed 0 bases and J shed 0 bases, with 9 bases lying between them. CDR1 LGHNA and CDR2 YNFKEQ come from the germline V gene. This CDR3 is CASSQDLSGSYEQYF. For the CDR3, the DNA is TGTGCCAGCAGCCAAGATCTTAGCGGCTCCTACGAGCAGTACTTC.

A few counts support this clonotype. This sequence joins TRBV3-1 and TRBJ2-5, with 7 bases that match TRBD1. Gene TRBJ2-1 matches the end of the DNA better, so the J call may be wrong. This CDR3 is built from 12 residues. The V gene's germline CDR1 is LGHDT and CDR2 YNNKEL (reference sequence). CDR3 nucleotide sequence: TGTGCCAGCAGCCAACAGGACAGGGAGCAGTTCTTC. Amino acid sequence: CASSQQDREQFF.